This T cell receptor (beta chain) derives from a study of cytomegalovirus exposure and HLA in healthy donors. Study background: Prior work identified some 120 million unique TCR beta sequences in approximately 200 million T cells. Points from the study as a whole: The study listed 150 to 200 cytomegalovirus-associated TCR beta chains. As a later analysis showed, a missense DCLRE1C variant was linked to trimming of TCR beta V- and J-genes.

The PCR was carried out with 60 Vbeta primers and 13 Jbeta primers. TCRdb keeps only in-frame clones here, not all; method: immunoSEQ multiplex PCR. Of approximately 180,000 clones in the sample, about 76% were seen once. As concerns this clone: Its antigen is unknown.

The CDR3 is 13 residues long. CDR1 MNHNY and CDR2 SVGAGI come from the germline V gene (reference sequence). Trimming left V 0 bases short and J 13 bases short, with 12 bases between. The sequence was obtained from a woman in her fifties or sixties in good health and CMV-seronegative. The sequencing input was PBMCs. This chain uses TRBV6-6 with TRBJ1-4, with D hard to call. The CDR3 coding sequence is TGTGCCAGCAGTTACTCTCCAGACTATCGACTGTTTTTT. Translation gives CASSYSPDYRLFF.